This passage covers 30 T cell receptor beta chains from one sample sequenced in a study of cytomegalovirus exposure and HLA in healthy donors. 13 Jbeta primers and 60 Vbeta primers were used for the PCR. This table comes from immunoSEQ multiplex PCR, and its TCRdb copy is limited to in-frame clones, with some not included. Among about 44,000 clones listed, 75% to 90% were seen once. The sequenced sample was PBMCs. These receptor sequences come from a woman in her 40s in good health and CMV-seropositive.

The rearrangement joins TRBV7-2 to TRBJ2-7; possibly TRBD1 for D (6 bases). V was shortened by 6 bases and J by 3 bases, with 18 bases between the two germline ends. The CDR3 is made up of 15 amino acids. Germline-derived CDR1 and CDR2 are SGHTA and FQGNSA. CDR3 nucleotide sequence: TGTGCCAGCAGACCAGACGGGACACTCCACTACGAGCAGTACTTC. Translating gives CASRPDGTLHYEQYF.

The CDR3 region is CASSMQAKNIQYF. The CDR3 bases are TGTGCCAGTAGTATGCAGGCCAAAAACATTCAGTACTTC. This rearrangement joins TRBV19 to TRBJ2-4; D unresolved. The CDR3 sequence is 13 residues long. V was shortened by 3 bases and J by 1 base, with 4 bases between the two germline ends. CDR1 is LNHDA, CDR2 SQIVND, per germline (reference sequence).

The chain uses TRBV15 and TRBJ2-1; 8 positions agree with TRBD2. There are 15 residues in the CDR3. Germline values: CDR1 LNHNV, CDR2 YYDKDF (reference sequence). The trim removed 2 bases at V and 3 bases at J, leaving 3 bases unmatched. CDR3 protein: CATSRSGGHYNEQFF. In DNA form, the CDR3 reads TGTGCCACCAGCAGAAGCGGGGGCCACTACAATGAGCAGTTCTTC.

V usage is TRBV6-5 and J usage is TRBJ1-6, with 7 bases identical to TRBD1. Per germline, CDR1 MNHEY and CDR2 SVGAGI. CDR3 size: 15 residues. J was trimmed by 4 bases and V by 4 bases; bases with no gene match: 4. The CDR3 protein is CASSSRQGYNSPLHF. Written as DNA, the CDR3 is TGTGCCAGCAGTTCCAGACAGGGATATAATTCACCCCTCCACTTT.

The chain couples TRBV28 to TRBJ2-3; TRBD2 matches 9 bases. In germline, CDR1 is MDHEN, CDR2 SYDVKM. Germline trimming cut 2 bases from V and 3 bases from J; bases unmatched to any gene: 12. This CDR3 has 18 residues. The DNA of the CDR3 is TGTGCCAGCAGTTTAGGTGGAGGCGGGAGGGCCAGGACAGATACGCAGTATTTT. Its protein product is CASSLGGGGRARTDTQYF.

The chain carries TRBV29-1 and TRBJ2-2, with a tentative D call TRBD1 (5 bases). The CDR3 loop spans 13 amino acids. The germline V and J ends were trimmed by 6 bases and 6 bases, with 14 bases remaining between them. Germline CDR1 and CDR2: SQVTM and ANQGSEA. This CDR3 is CSVETVDAGELFF. The CDR3 region has the DNA TGCAGCGTGGAGACAGTTGATGCCGGGGAGCTGTTTTTT.

In nucleotides, the CDR3 is TGTGCCAGCAGCCCCAACTTTCACCGGACAGAGGAAAAACTGTTTTTT. Its translation is CASSPNFHRTEEKLFF. This sequence joins TRBV4-2 and TRBJ1-4, with a possible D match to TRBD1 (6 bases). Trimming stripped 4 bases from V and 8 bases from J, with 20 bases between. Germline CDR1 is LGHNA and CDR2 is YNFKEQ. This CDR3 is 16 amino acids long.

The V and J genes are TRBV7-7 and TRBJ2-2, with D maybe TRBD2 (6 bases). The CDR3 is 15 residues long. V was shortened by 3 bases and J by 4 bases, with 12 bases between the two germline ends. Germline CDR1 SSHAT, CDR2 FNYEAQ (reference sequence). CDR3: CASSLGGMGTGELFF. In nucleotides, the CDR3 is TGTGCCAGCAGCTTGGGGGGAATGGGCACCGGGGAGCTGTTTTTT. Full variable domain (outside the CDR3, taken from reference TRBV7-7 and TRBJ2-2): GAGVSQSPRYKVTKRGQDVTLRCDPISSHATLYWYQQALGQGPEFLTYFNYEAQPDKSGLPSDRFSAERPEGSISTLTIQRTEQRDSAMYRCASSLGGMGTGELFFGEGSRLTVL.

This clone turned up a few times. Other nucleotide sequences in the sample specify the same CDR3. The gene calls are TRBV27 and TRBJ1-1, with TRBD1 as a possible D gene (5 bases). Germline CDR1 MNHEY, CDR2 SMNVEV (reference sequence). The V gene lost 5 bases and the J gene lost 4 bases, with 14 bases spanning the gap. The CDR3 loop spans 14 amino acids. Here the CDR3 reads CASSPQGVSTEAFF. CDR3 in DNA: TGTGCCAGCAGTCCTCAGGGTGTTAGCACTGAAGCTTTCTTT.

V usage is TRBV9 and J usage is TRBJ2-1; D is possibly TRBD1 (6 bases). With 4 bases removed from V and 4 bases from J, the gap between germline ends came to 15 bases. The CDR3 runs to 15 residues. CDR1 SGDLS and CDR2 YYNGEE come from the germline V gene. CDR3 coding DNA: TGTGCCAGCAGCTTAATGGGGACACTATACAATGAGCAGTTCTTC. Translating gives CASSLMGTLYNEQFF.

The rearrangement joins TRBV16 to TRBJ1-2; 8 nucleotides agree with TRBD1. The CDR3 contains 15 residues. Germline V CDR1 and CDR2: KGHSY, FQNENV. V was pared by 2 bases and J by 5 bases, with 7 bases of the junction left unmatched. The CDR3 region has the DNA TGTGCCAGCAGCCAAGTCGGGACAGGTTTATATGGCTACACCTTC. As protein: CASSQVGTGLYGYTF.

About this clone itself: Other DNA sequences in the sample encode the same CDR3. V usage is TRBV5-6 and J usage is TRBJ1-4; D remains ambiguous. CDR3 length: 14 residues. Germline CDR1 is SGHDT and CDR2 is YYEEEE. The V gene lost 1 base and the J gene lost 0 bases, with 4 bases spanning the gap. CDR3 coding DNA: TGTGCCAGCAGCTTGTTAGCAACTAATGAAAAACTGTTTTTT. It yields the protein CASSLLATNEKLFF.

The chain combines TRBV18 with TRBJ1-6; TRBD1 matches 7 bases. The CDR3 covers 13 residues. The V gene end was trimmed by 4 bases and the J gene end by 6 bases; junction bases not matched to a gene: 0. Germline loops: CDR1 KGHSH, CDR2 LQKENI. CDR3 loop: CASSRDSNSPLHF. The CDR3 bases are TGTGCCAGCTCACGGGACAGTAATTCACCCCTCCACTTT. Looking up the rest from reference TRBV18 and TRBJ1-6 gives the full variable domain: NAGVMQNPRHLVRRRGQEARLRCSPMKGHSHVYWYRQLPEEGLKFMVYLQKENIIDESGMPKERFSAEFPKEGPSILRIQQVVRGDSAAYFCASSRDSNSPLHFGNGTRLTVT.

The chain has TRBV20-1 and TRBJ1-2; D remains unclear. Germline V gene sequence: CDR1 DFQATT, CDR2 SNEGSKA (reference sequence). Trimming cost V 5 bases and J 8 bases, with 9 bases left between them. This CDR3 region has 10 residues. CDR3 in DNA: TGCAGTGCTCGTCCGAGAGGCTACACCTTC. It is translated as CSARPRGYTF.

The chain couples TRBV2 to TRBJ2-5; D gene ambiguous. The V end lost 6 bases, the J end lost 2 bases, and 10 bases lay between the germline ends. Germline V lookup: CDR1 SNHLY, CDR2 FYNNEI. This CDR3 comprises 13 residues. The CDR3 here is CASSSQVQETQYF. CDR3 bases: TGTGCCAGCAGCTCCCAGGTACAAGAGACCCAGTACTTC.

V gene TRBV27 combines with J gene TRBJ2-7; TRBD1 matches at 8 bases. From germline, CDR1 is MNHEY and CDR2 SMNVEV (reference sequence). The junction had 10 bases not matched to a gene; V was cut back by 7 bases and J by 5 bases. This CDR3 comprises 14 residues. The CDR3 loop reads CASTPGQGAHEQYF. Here the CDR3 DNA reads TGTGCCAGCACTCCAGGACAGGGAGCCCACGAGCAGTACTTC.

This chain links TRBV5-1 with TRBJ2-3; possible D gene TRBD1, 5 bases. The V gene lost 4 bases and the J gene lost 6 bases, with 21 bases spanning the gap. Germline V CDR1 and CDR2: SGHRS, YFSETQ. The CDR3 totals 16 residues. The CDR3 sequence is CASSPSPDSFTDTQYF. CDR3 DNA sequence: TGCGCCAGCAGCCCAAGCCCCGACAGTTTTACGGATACGCAGTATTTT.

Turning to this clone: A junction boundary mismatches the germline segment, possibly from a read error. The CDR3 region is CAGRQGLGRETQYF. DNA for the CDR3: TGTGCCGGCAGACAGGGCCTAGGTCGGGAGACCCAGTACTTC. V gene TRBV2 combines with J gene TRBJ2-5, with 7 nucleotides matching TRBD1. The germline V gene encodes CDR1 SNHLY and CDR2 FYNNEI. This CDR3 comprises 14 residues.

V and J are TRBV5-5 and TRBJ2-5; perhaps TRBD2 as D (6 bases). CDR3 size: 14 residues. The V end lost 3 bases, the J end lost 1 base, and 10 bases lay between the germline ends. The V gene's germline CDR1 is SGHKS and CDR2 YYEKEE (reference sequence). CDR3 bases: TGTGCCAGCAGCTCTCGGAGGGGCCAAGAGACCCAGTACTTC. Protein: CASSSRRGQETQYF. Complete variable domain (other parts from reference TRBV5-5 and TRBJ2-5): DAGVTQSPTHLIKTRGQQVTLRCSPISGHKSVSWYQQVLGQGPQFIFQYYEKEERGRGNFPDRFSARQFPNYSSELNVNALLLGDSALYLCASSSRRGQETQYFGPGTRLLVL.

This clone was observed a handful of times. For the CDR3, the DNA is TGTGCCAGCAGCCCGACAGCACTCTCTGGAAACACCATATATTTT. Encoded protein: CASSPTALSGNTIYF. The chain employs TRBV7-6 and TRBJ1-3, with D perhaps TRBD1 (5 bases). Germline-derived CDR1 and CDR2 are SGHVS and FNYEAQ. The CDR3 covers 15 residues. Trimming took off 5 bases at V and 0 bases at J, with 11 bases between the two ends.

This chain uses TRBV9 with TRBJ2-1; D is perhaps TRBD2 (5 bases). V was pared by 4 bases and J by 9 bases, with 11 bases between. Germline CDR1 and CDR2: SGDLS and YYNGEE. This CDR3 contains 12 residues. The CDR3 sequence: CASSPTRGEQFF. In nucleotides, the CDR3 is TGTGCCAGCAGCCCTACTCGGGGTGAGCAGTTCTTC.

The rearrangement links TRBV10-3 to TRBJ2-7, with 12 bases fitting TRBD2. The CDR3 is made up of 18 amino acids. Germline V gene lookup returns CDR1 ENHRY and CDR2 SYGVKD. The junction had 14 bases not matched to a gene; V was cut back by 4 bases and J by 4 bases. Here the CDR3 reads CAISGSSGRASSSYEQYF. CDR3 nucleotides: TGTGCCATCAGTGGTTCTAGCGGGAGGGCCTCTAGTAGTTACGAGCAGTACTTC.

About this clone: At one boundary the junction diverges from the germline segment, which might be a read error. The J gene is TRBJ1-2, the V gene TRBV9, with no clear D. Germline CDR1 and CDR2: SGDLS and YYNGEE. The CDR3 loop spans 15 amino acids. The CDR3 sequence: CASSVESANNYGYTF. The CDR3 nucleotides read TGTGCCAGCAGCGTAGAGTCGGCGAATAACTACGGCTACACCTTC.

This sequence joins TRBV13 and TRBJ1-2, with TRBD1 identical over 10 bases. Trimming took 2 bases from V and 7 from J; bases not matched to a gene: 10. CDR3 length: 16 amino acids. Germline V gene data show CDR1 as PRHDT and CDR2 as FYEKMQ (reference sequence). The CDR3 DNA is TGTGCCAGCAGCTTACCCCCGGGACAGGGGACGAGTGGCTACACCTTC. The encoded protein is CASSLPPGQGTSGYTF.

The chain is built from TRBV29-1 and TRBJ1-2; 8 nucleotides line up with TRBD1. Germline values: CDR1 SQVTM, CDR2 ANQGSEA. The ends lost 6 bases at V and 2 bases at J; junction bases unmatched: 14. The CDR3 totals 16 residues. CDR3 sequence (DNA): TGCAGCGTCGCGATGCCAGACAGGGGCGGGAACTATGGCTACACCTTC. Its protein product is CSVAMPDRGGNYGYTF. Variable domain in full (rest from reference TRBV29-1 and TRBJ1-2): SAVISQKPSRDICQRGTSLTIQCQVDSQVTMMFWYRQQPGQSLTLIATANQGSEATYESGFVIDKFPISRPNLTFSTLTVSNMSPEDSSIYLCSVAMPDRGGNYGYTFGSGTRLTVV.

The gene calls are TRBV7-9 and TRBJ2-1; 8 positions match TRBD1. Germline loops: CDR1 SEHNR, CDR2 FQNEAQ (reference sequence). CDR3 length: 15 amino acids. With V trimmed by 3 bases and J by 0 bases, 1 base remained unmatched. The CDR3 sequence is CASSLTGVSYNEQFF. CDR3 nucleotide sequence: TGTGCCAGCAGCTTGACAGGGGTCTCCTACAATGAGCAGTTCTTC.

This rearrangement joins TRBV27 to TRBJ1-6; D may be TRBD1 (6 bases). Germline-derived CDR1 and CDR2 are MNHEY and SMNVEV (reference sequence). Deletions cut 6 bases from V and 9 bases from J, with 18 bases between. The CDR3 runs 15 residues. The CDR3 region is CASSKFQGRSSPLHF. In DNA, the CDR3 is TGTGCCAGCAGCAAGTTTCAGGGGCGGAGTTCACCCCTCCACTTT.

This clone came up once. The V call is TRBV4-2, the J call TRBJ2-5, with 11 bases that match TRBD2. The CDR3 extends over 18 amino acids. The trim removed 0 bases at V and 5 bases at J, leaving 11 bases unmatched. Germline V gives CDR1 LGHNA, CDR2 YNFKEQ. DNA of the CDR3: TGTGCCAGCAGCCAAGAGGGGGGGCTAGCGGGGGGTAGCGAGACCCAGTACTTC. Its protein is CASSQEGGLAGGSETQYF.

The chain employs TRBV10-3 and TRBJ1-5; the D gene is possibly TRBD1 (6 bases). The ends were cut back, 8 bases at V and 6 bases at J, with 14 bases in the middle. Germline V CDR1 and CDR2: ENHRY, SYGVKD. The CDR3 is made up of 13 amino acids. The CDR3 loop reads CAIQRTAIQPQHF. The CDR3 DNA reads TGTGCCATCCAAAGGACAGCAATTCAGCCCCAGCATTTT.

CDR3 sequence reads: CASSEEPSSYEQYF. The CDR3 DNA sequence: TGTGCCAGCAGTGAGGAGCCTAGCTCCTACGAGCAGTACTTC. The chain has TRBV2 and TRBJ2-7, with D hard to call. The length of the CDR3 is 14 residues. Trimming left V 3 bases short and J 0 bases short, with 9 bases between. Germline V gene sequence: CDR1 SNHLY, CDR2 FYNNEI.